These 7 T cell receptor beta chains were sequenced from one sample in a study of human T cells and chemical hapten exposure. TCRdb ran MiXCR on the RACE reads and lists one entry per CDR3 protein. Of some 42,000 distinct CDR3 sequences listed, around 9% were seen once; the top ten hold over 14%. This sample's time point: patch test 2, 6 weeks after DPC sensitization. Treatment given: therapeutic diphenylcyclopropenone sensitization with weekly scalp DPC. Here the sequenced sample was whole blood, taken in connection with sensitization to the hapten diphenylcyclopropenone (DPC). The receptor set was obtained from a woman aged 40 to 50 with alopecia areata. Some clones in this sample may be carry-over from other donors' samples.

This clonotype was observed at least ten times. V and J are TRBV6-6 and TRBJ1-3; no definite D call. V dropped 7 bases and J dropped 4 bases, with 5 bases sitting between them. The CDR3 contains 11 residues. Germline V gene lookup returns CDR1 MNHNY and CDR2 SVGAGI (reference sequence). The CDR3 bases are TGTGCCAGCACCGTCGGAAACACCATATATTTT. It translates to CASTVGNTIYF.

The sample holds many counts of this clonotype. The chain carries TRBV6-5 and TRBJ1-2; TRBD1 might be the D (5 bases). Germline V gives CDR1 MNHEY, CDR2 SVGAGI. V was trimmed by 8 bases and J by 0 bases, leaving 16 bases between them. CDR3 length: 15 amino acids. DNA for the CDR3: TGTGCCAGCCTCGGAGCAGGGAAACCTAACTATGGCTACACCTTC. Translation: CASLGAGKPNYGYTF.

This clonotype was detected many times. The genes are TRBV19 and TRBJ2-3, with D possibly being TRBD2 (7 bases). Per germline, CDR1 LNHDA and CDR2 SQIVND (reference sequence). Trimming shortened V by 8 bases and J by 2 bases, and 17 bases separated the two germline ends. The CDR3 loop spans 15 amino acids. The CDR3: CASEKRGGPTDTQYF. In DNA form, the CDR3 reads TGTGCCAGTGAAAAAAGGGGGGGCCCCACAGATACGCAGTATTTT.

Points on this clonotype: A read error may be the cause here, since a much bigger clone is one base away. The V gene is TRBV5-1, the J gene TRBJ1-4; possible D gene TRBD1, 5 bases. This CDR3 comprises 16 residues. Germline values: CDR1 SGHRS, CDR2 YFSETQ. Trimming cost V 4 bases and J 3 bases, with 16 bases left between them. The CDR3 DNA reads as TGCGCCAGCAGCGTGGGGTGTGAGGGACCTAATGAAAAACTGTTTTTT. Translated, it gives CASSVGCEGPNEKLFF.

This clonotype was recorded a few times. The chain recombines TRBV4-1 with TRBJ1-2; the match to TRBD1 covers 9 bases. With V trimmed by 0 bases and J by 8 bases, 10 bases remained unmatched. The CDR3 extends over 16 amino acids. The germline V gene encodes CDR1 MGHRA and CDR2 YSYEKL. The CDR3 loop is CASSQDSGTGRVGYTF. The CDR3 DNA sequence: TGCGCCAGCAGCCAAGATTCCGGGACAGGGAGAGTAGGCTACACCTTC.

This clonotype was seen only a few times. The chain combines TRBV4-1 with TRBJ1-1; D call uncertain. The V and J ends lost 4 bases and 1 base respectively, with 13 bases between them. Germline V gives CDR1 MGHRA, CDR2 YSYEKL. This CDR3 spans 15 amino acids. The CDR3 here is CASSPASGGNTEAFF. The CDR3 DNA reads as TGCGCCAGCAGCCCCGCCAGCGGCGGGAACACTGAAGCTTTCTTT.

This clonotype was seen repeatedly, ten times or more. The chain links TRBV29-1 to TRBJ2-1; TRBD2 matches 11 bases. CDR1 and CDR2 (germline): SQVTM, ANQGSEA. Trimming at V came to 7 bases and at J to 5 bases, leaving 7 bases not matched to a gene. The CDR3 has 14 residues. For the CDR3, the DNA is TGCAGCGCCGACGGGACTAGCGGTCACAATGAGCAGTTCTTC. It encodes CSADGTSGHNEQFF.